Listed here are 13 T cell receptor beta chains from one sample, sequenced in a study of blood T cell repertoires in COVID-19. The protocol was immunoSEQ multiplex PCR, while the TCRdb copy is restricted to in-frame clones and leaves out a portion. The table has about 130,000 clones, 90% seen once; the top ten hold around 4.6%. The sequenced sample was peripheral blood. The origin of the receptors is a man aged 55 to 70 with COVID-19, enrolled during active disease.

The rearrangement links TRBV19 to TRBJ2-1; D uncertain. The CDR3 is 14 amino acids. With 6 bases removed from V and 0 bases from J, the gap between germline ends came to 9 bases. Germline loops: CDR1 LNHDA, CDR2 SQIVND (reference sequence). The CDR3 sequence is CASRAPSSYNEQFF. Written as DNA, the CDR3 is TGTGCCAGTAGGGCACCCAGCTCCTACAATGAGCAGTTCTTC. The variable domain in full, with the rest retrieved from reference TRBV19 and TRBJ2-1, is DGGITQSPKYLFRKEGQNVTLSCEQNLNHDAMYWYRQDPGQGLRLIYYSQIVNDFQKGDIAEGYSVSREKKESFPLTVTSAQKNPTAFYLCASRAPSSYNEQFFGPGTRLTVL.

The chain combines TRBV19 with TRBJ1-5; TRBD1 is a possible D gene (5 bases). The CDR3 extends over 16 amino acids. Germline V lookup: CDR1 LNHDA, CDR2 SQIVND (reference sequence). Deletions cut 3 bases from V and 4 bases from J, with 16 bases between. This CDR3 is CASSMTPSGGNQPQHF. CDR3 DNA sequence: TGTGCCAGTAGTATGACCCCGTCCGGGGGAAATCAGCCCCAGCATTTT.

The gene calls are TRBV6-6 and TRBJ1-4; 7 bases line up with TRBD1. V shed 10 bases and J 5 bases; nucleotides not matched to a gene: 4. There are 12 residues in the CDR3. Germline CDR1 reads MNHNY; CDR2 reads SVGAGI (reference sequence). CDR3 nucleotides: TGTGCCATCGGGACAGCCAATGAAAAACTGTTTTTT. This translates into CAIGTANEKLFF.

The J gene is TRBJ1-1, the V gene TRBV27; D is possibly TRBD1 (6 bases). The V gene's germline CDR1 is MNHEY and CDR2 SMNVEV (reference sequence). The CDR3 loop spans 14 amino acids. With 6 bases removed from V and 0 bases from J, the gap between germline ends came to 11 bases. The CDR3 DNA sequence: TGTGCCAGCAGAAGCCAGGGGATGAACACTGAAGCTTTCTTT. Translating it yields CASRSQGMNTEAFF.

The chain uses TRBV30 and TRBJ2-4; 7 nucleotides align to TRBD1. V lost 0 bases and J lost 6; bases outside the gene matches: 8. This CDR3 has 15 amino acids. Germline lookup yields CDR1 GTSNPN and CDR2 SVGIG (reference sequence). The CDR3, as DNA: TGTGCCTGGAGTGTAGGGGGCAGGGTGAGAAACATTCAGTACTTC. Translation: CAWSVGGRVRNIQYF.

This chain joins TRBV2 and TRBJ1-1, with a possible D match to TRBD1 (5 bases). Deletions cut 8 bases from V and 1 base from J, with 5 bases between. The germline gives CDR1 SNHLY, CDR2 FYNNEI. The length of the CDR3 is 11 residues. The CDR3 sequence: CASGQNTEAFF. The CDR3 DNA reads TGTGCCAGCGGACAGAACACTGAAGCTTTCTTT.

The chain has TRBV27 and TRBJ1-6; 7 positions match TRBD1. Germline CDR1 and CDR2: MNHEY and SMNVEV (reference sequence). The CDR3 extends over 16 amino acids. V lost 6 bases and J lost 9; bases outside the gene matches: 14. The CDR3 DNA reads as TGTGCCAGCAGACGAGGGACAGCCATCCAGGGTTCACCCCTCCACTTT. It specifies CASRRGTAIQGSPLHF.

This rearrangement joins TRBV10-2 to TRBJ1-5; weak D call: TRBD1 (6 bases). This CDR3 has 17 amino acids. V was clipped by 9 bases and J by 4 bases, with 25 bases between them. The V gene's germline CDR1 is WSHSY and CDR2 SAAADI. The CDR3 loop is CAREPFFTGTTNQPQHF. The CDR3 nucleotides are TGCGCCAGGGAGCCTTTTTTCACCGGGACAACAAATCAGCCCCAGCATTTT.

This chain uses TRBV12-3 or TRBV12-4 with TRBJ1-5; D unresolved. V was pared by 3 bases and J by 7 bases, with 10 bases between. The CDR3 is 13 amino acids. CDR3 protein: CASSFGVRQPQHF. CDR3 in DNA: TGTGCCAGCAGTTTCGGGGTGCGGCAGCCCCAGCATTTT.

The chain has TRBV10-3 and TRBJ2-1; the match to TRBD1 covers 9 bases. Germline V gene sequence: CDR1 ENHRY, CDR2 SYGVKD. Trimming cost V 2 bases and J 5 bases; bases outside gene matches: 4. This CDR3 spans 15 amino acids. CDR3 protein: CAISEAGDRDNEQFF. CDR3 DNA: TGTGCCATCAGTGAGGCTGGGGACAGGGACAATGAGCAGTTCTTC.

The chain carries TRBV6-5 and TRBJ1-1; D may be TRBD1 (6 bases). CDR3 length: 13 amino acids. Trimming cost V 4 bases and J 4 bases, with 10 bases left between them. In germline, CDR1 is MNHEY, CDR2 SVGAGI. CDR3 amino acids: CASSLTGFTEAFF. DNA for the CDR3: TGTGCCAGCAGTTTAACAGGGTTCACTGAAGCTTTCTTT.

This sequence joins TRBV28 and TRBJ2-5; D is unclear. The CDR3 runs to 14 residues. CDR1 MDHEN and CDR2 SYDVKM come from the germline V gene. Deletions cut 3 bases from V and 0 bases from J, with 8 bases between. The CDR3 here is CASSLMGYQETQYF. The DNA for the CDR3 is TGTGCCAGCAGTTTGATGGGCTACCAAGAGACCCAGTACTTC.

This chain joins TRBV18 and TRBJ1-5; 9 bases agree with TRBD1. Trimming cost V 8 bases and J 5 bases; bases outside gene matches: 7. Per germline, CDR1 KGHSH and CDR2 LQKENI. This CDR3 is built from 14 residues. CDR3: CASTEQGADQPQHF. CDR3 nucleotides: TGTGCCAGCACTGAACAGGGGGCTGATCAGCCCCAGCATTTT.